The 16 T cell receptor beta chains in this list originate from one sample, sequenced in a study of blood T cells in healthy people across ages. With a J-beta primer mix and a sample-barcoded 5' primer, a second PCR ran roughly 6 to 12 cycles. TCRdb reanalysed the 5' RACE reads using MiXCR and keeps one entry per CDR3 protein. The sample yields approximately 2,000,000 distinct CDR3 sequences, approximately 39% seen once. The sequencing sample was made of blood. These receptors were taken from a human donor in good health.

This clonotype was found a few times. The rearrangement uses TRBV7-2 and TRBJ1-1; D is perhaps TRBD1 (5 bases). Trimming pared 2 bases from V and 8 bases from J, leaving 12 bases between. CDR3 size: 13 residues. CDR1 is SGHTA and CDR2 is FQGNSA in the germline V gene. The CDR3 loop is CASSLWDGAEAFF. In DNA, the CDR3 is TGTGCCAGCAGCTTATGGGACGGAGCGGAAGCTTTCTTT.

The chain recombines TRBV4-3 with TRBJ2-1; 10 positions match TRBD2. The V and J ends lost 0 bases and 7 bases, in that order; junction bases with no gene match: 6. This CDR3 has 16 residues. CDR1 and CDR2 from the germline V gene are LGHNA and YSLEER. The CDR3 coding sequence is TGCGCCAGCAGCCAAGATTGGGGACTAGCGACGAATGAGCAGTTCTTC. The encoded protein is CASSQDWGLATNEQFF.

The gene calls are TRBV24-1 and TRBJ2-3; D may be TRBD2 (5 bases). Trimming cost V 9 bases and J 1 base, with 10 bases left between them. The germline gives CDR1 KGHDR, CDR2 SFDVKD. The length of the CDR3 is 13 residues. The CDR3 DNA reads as TGTGCCACCTCGGGGAAGGGCACAGATACGCAGTATTTT. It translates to CATSGKGTDTQYF.

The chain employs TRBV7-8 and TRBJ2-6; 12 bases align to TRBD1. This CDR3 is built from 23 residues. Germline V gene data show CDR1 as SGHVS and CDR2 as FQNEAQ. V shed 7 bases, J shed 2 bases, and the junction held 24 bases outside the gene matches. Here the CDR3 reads CASMPHLGQGAPESLPGANVLTF. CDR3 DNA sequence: TGTGCCAGCATGCCGCATTTGGGACAGGGGGCGCCTGAATCCCTTCCTGGGGCCAACGTCCTGACTTTC.

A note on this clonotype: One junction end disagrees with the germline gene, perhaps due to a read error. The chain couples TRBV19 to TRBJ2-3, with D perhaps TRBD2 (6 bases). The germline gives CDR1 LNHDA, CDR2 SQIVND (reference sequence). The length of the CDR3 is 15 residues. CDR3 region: CASSMGGLSTGTQYF. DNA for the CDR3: TGTGCCAGTAGTATGGGGGGACTTAGCACAGGTACGCAGTATTTT.

The CDR3 DNA follows: TGTGCCAGCAGCCTTCTAAGCAATGGCTTGGGGACAGATACGCAGTATTTT. This sequence encodes CASSLLSNGLGTDTQYF. The chain couples TRBV27 to TRBJ2-3; D is unresolved. Germline CDR1 MNHEY, CDR2 SMNVEV (reference sequence). V was pared by 6 bases and J by 3 bases, with 22 bases between. This CDR3 comprises 17 residues.

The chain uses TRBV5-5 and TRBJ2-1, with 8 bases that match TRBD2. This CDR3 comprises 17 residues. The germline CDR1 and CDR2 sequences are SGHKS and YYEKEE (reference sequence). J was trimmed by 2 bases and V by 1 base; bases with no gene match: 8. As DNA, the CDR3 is TGTGCCAGCAGCTTGACCCTAAGCGGGGGCCCCTACAATGAGCAGTTCTTC. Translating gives CASSLTLSGGPYNEQFF.

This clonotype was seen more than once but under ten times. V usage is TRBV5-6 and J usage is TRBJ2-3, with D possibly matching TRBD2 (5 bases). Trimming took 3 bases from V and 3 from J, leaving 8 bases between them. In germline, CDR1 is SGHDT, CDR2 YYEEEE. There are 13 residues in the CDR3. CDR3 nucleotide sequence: TGTGCCAGCAGCTCCCTAGCTACAGATACGCAGTATTTT. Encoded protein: CASSSLATDTQYF. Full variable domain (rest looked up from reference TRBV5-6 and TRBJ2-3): DAGVTQSPTHLIKTRGQQVTLRCSPKSGHDTVSWYQQALGQGPQFIFQYYEEEERQRGNFPDRFSGHQFPNYSSELNVNALLLGDSALYLCASSSLATDTQYFGPGTRLTVL.

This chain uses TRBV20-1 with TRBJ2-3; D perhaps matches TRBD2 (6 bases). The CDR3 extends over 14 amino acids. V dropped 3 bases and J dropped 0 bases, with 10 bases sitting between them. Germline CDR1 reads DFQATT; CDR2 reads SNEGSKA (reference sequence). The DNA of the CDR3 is TGCAGTGCTAGGAGGGACTTTAGCACAGATACGCAGTATTTT. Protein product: CSARRDFSTDTQYF.

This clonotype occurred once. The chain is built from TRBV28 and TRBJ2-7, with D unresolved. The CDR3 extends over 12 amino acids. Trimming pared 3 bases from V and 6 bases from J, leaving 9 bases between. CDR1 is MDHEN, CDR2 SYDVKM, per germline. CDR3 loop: CASSFVSFEQYF. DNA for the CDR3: TGTGCCAGCAGTTTTGTGAGCTTCGAGCAGTACTTC. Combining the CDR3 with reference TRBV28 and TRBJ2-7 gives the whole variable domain DVKVTQSSRYLVKRTGEKVFLECVQDMDHENMFWYRQDPGLGLRLIYFSYDVKMKEKGDIPEGYSVSREKKERFSLILESASTNQTSMYLCASSFVSFEQYFGPGTRLTVT.

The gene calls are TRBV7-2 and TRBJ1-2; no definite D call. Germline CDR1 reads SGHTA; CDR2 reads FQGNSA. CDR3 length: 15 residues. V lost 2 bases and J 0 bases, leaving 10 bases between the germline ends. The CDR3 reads CASSLNPGSNYGYTF. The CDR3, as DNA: TGTGCCAGCAGCTTAAACCCCGGTTCTAACTATGGCTACACCTTC.

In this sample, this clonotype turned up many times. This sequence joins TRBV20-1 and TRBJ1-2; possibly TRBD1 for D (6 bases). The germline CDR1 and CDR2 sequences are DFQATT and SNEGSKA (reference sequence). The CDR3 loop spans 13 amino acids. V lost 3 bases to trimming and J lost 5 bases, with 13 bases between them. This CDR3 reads CSASGDRLYGYTF. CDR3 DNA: TGCAGTGCTAGTGGAGACAGGCTATATGGCTACACCTTC.

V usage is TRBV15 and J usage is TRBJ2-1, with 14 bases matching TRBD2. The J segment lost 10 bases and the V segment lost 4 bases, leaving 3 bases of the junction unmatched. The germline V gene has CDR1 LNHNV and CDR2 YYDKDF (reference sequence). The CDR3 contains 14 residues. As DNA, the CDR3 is TGTGCCACCAGCACCGGACTAGCGGGGGGCGAGCAGTTCTTC. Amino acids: CATSTGLAGGEQFF.

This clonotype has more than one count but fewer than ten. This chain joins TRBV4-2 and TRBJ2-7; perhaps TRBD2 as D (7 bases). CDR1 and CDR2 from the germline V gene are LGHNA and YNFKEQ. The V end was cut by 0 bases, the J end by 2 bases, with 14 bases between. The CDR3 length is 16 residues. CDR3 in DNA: TGTGCCAGCAGCCAAGATGTCGGCGGGGGCCCCTACGAGCAGTACTTC. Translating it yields CASSQDVGGGPYEQYF.

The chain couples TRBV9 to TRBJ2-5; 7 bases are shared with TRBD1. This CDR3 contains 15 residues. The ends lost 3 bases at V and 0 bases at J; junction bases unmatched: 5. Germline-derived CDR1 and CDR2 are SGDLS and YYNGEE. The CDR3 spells CASSARQGYQETQYF. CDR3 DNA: TGTGCCAGCAGCGCTCGACAGGGATACCAAGAGACCCAGTACTTC.

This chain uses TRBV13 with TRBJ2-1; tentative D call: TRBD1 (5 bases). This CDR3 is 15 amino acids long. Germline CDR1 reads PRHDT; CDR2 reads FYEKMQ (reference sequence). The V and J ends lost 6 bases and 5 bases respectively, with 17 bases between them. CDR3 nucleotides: TGTGCCAGCAGTTCGTGGGGCGCGTTAGACAATGAGCAGTTCTTC. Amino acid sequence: CASSSWGALDNEQFF.